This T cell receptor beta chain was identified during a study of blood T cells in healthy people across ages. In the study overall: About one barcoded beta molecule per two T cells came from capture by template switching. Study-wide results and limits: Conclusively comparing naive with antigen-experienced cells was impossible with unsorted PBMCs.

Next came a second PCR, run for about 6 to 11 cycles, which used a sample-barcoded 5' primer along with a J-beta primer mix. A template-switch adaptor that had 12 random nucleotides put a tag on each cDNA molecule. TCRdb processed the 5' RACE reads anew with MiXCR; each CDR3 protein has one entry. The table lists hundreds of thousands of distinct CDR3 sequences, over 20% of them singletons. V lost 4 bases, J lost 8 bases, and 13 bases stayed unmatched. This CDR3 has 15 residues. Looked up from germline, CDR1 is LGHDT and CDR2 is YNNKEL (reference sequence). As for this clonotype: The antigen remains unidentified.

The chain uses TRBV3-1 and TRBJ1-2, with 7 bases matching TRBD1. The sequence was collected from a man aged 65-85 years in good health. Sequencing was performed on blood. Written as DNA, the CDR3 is TGTGCCAGCAGCCCTAGTTGGAAGGGGGCGTGGGGCTACACCTTC. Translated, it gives CASSPSWKGAWGYTF.